The 12 T cell receptor beta chains given below trace back to one sample, sequenced in a study of resident and recirculating memory T cells in vitiligo. The method was immunoSEQ multiplex PCR; TCRdb's version includes in-frame clones alone and lacks a portion of them. This table holds roughly 80,000 clones, roughly nine tenths found once. The sample taken for sequencing was blood. These receptors all stem from a male donor with vitiligo.

The chain recombines TRBV5-1 with TRBJ2-3; 7 bases line up with TRBD2. This CDR3 has 12 amino acids. After removal of 5 bases from V and 5 bases from J, the junction contained 2 bases not matched to a gene. Looked up from germline, CDR1 is SGHRS and CDR2 is YFSETQ. CDR3 coding DNA: TGCGCCAGCAGTTCTAGCGGAGATACGCAGTATTTT. This translates into CASSSSGDTQYF.

This chain joins TRBV5-4 and TRBJ2-1; 16 bases map to TRBD2. The J segment lost 1 base and the V segment lost 4 bases, leaving 5 bases of the junction unmatched. Germline V gene lookup returns CDR1 SGHNT and CDR2 YYREEE (reference sequence). The CDR3 sequence is 18 residues long. The chain's CDR3 is CASSPGLAGGKSYNEQFF. DNA for the CDR3: TGTGCCAGCAGCCCGGGACTAGCGGGAGGGAAATCCTACAATGAGCAGTTCTTC.

The V gene is TRBV5-5, the J gene TRBJ1-2; D is undetermined. Germline V CDR1 and CDR2: SGHKS, YYEKEE (reference sequence). The CDR3 runs 10 residues. Trimming stripped 7 bases from V and 7 bases from J, with 8 bases between. CDR3: CASSPFGYTF. CDR3 DNA: TGTGCCAGCTCTCCTTTTGGCTACACCTTC.

V is TRBV4-1 and J is TRBJ2-7; 10 bases line up with TRBD1. Germline V gives CDR1 MGHRA, CDR2 YSYEKL. This CDR3 region has 16 residues. Trimming cost V 1 base and J 3 bases; bases outside gene matches: 6. The CDR3 coding sequence is TGCGCCAGCAGCCAAGGATTTGACAGGGGGCTCTACGAGCAGTACTTC. As protein: CASSQGFDRGLYEQYF.

The rearrangement joins TRBV6-1 to TRBJ2-7, with D possibly matching TRBD2 (6 bases). Per germline, CDR1 MNHNS and CDR2 SASEGT. The CDR3 length is 14 residues. V lost 5 bases to trimming and J lost 4 bases, with 15 bases between them. The CDR3 reads CASSLATRAYEQYF. In DNA, the CDR3 is TGTGCCAGCAGTCTAGCGACAAGGGCGTACGAGCAGTACTTC.

V and J are TRBV5-8 and TRBJ2-3; D is possibly TRBD1 (7 bases). The CDR3 is made up of 14 amino acids. The V end was cut by 4 bases, the J end by 4 bases, with 13 bases between. Germline assignment: CDR1 SGHTS and CDR2 YDEGEE. CDR3 loop: CASSTVRGADTQYF. CDR3 nucleotide sequence: TGTGCCAGCAGCACCGTCAGGGGGGCAGATACGCAGTATTTT.

The chain recombines TRBV19 with TRBJ2-1, with D hard to call. The CDR3 is made up of 15 amino acids. Germline-derived CDR1 and CDR2 are LNHDA and SQIVND (reference sequence). Trimming shortened V by 5 bases and J by 0 bases, and 11 bases separated the two germline ends. CDR3 bases: TGTGCCAGTAGTTTTGAATCCTACTCCTACAATGAGCAGTTCTTC. As protein: CASSFESYSYNEQFF.

The J gene is TRBJ1-1, the V gene TRBV7-3, with D unclear. Germline CDR1 is SGHTA and CDR2 is FQGTGA. The germline V and J ends were trimmed by 6 bases and 2 bases, with 10 bases remaining between them. There are 13 residues in the CDR3. For the CDR3, the DNA is TGTGCCAGCAGGTTGAGCGAAAACACTGAAGCTTTCTTT. Protein product: CASRLSENTEAFF.

This rearrangement joins TRBV9 to TRBJ1-2; D remains ambiguous. This CDR3 has 14 amino acids. With 7 bases removed from V and 0 bases from J, the gap between germline ends came to 13 bases. CDR1 and CDR2 (germline): SGDLS, YYNGEE. CDR3 sequence: CASEGSYTNYGYTF. The DNA for the CDR3 is TGTGCCAGCGAGGGCAGCTATACTAACTATGGCTACACCTTC.

The count of this clone is one. The chain has TRBV28 and TRBJ2-6; unclear D gene. The germline CDR1 and CDR2 sequences are MDHEN and SYDVKM. The V end lost 1 base, the J end lost 0 bases, and 7 bases lay between the germline ends. The CDR3 runs to 16 residues. CDR3 residues: CASSLSGTSGANVLTF. The CDR3 nucleotides are TGTGCCAGCAGTTTATCGGGTACCTCTGGGGCCAACGTCCTGACTTTC.

This chain joins TRBV11-2 and TRBJ2-7; 11 bases are shared with TRBD1. The germline V gene has CDR1 SGHAT and CDR2 FQNNGV. V trimming: 4 bases; J trimming: 3 bases; junction bases outside the gene matches: 2. The CDR3 extends over 14 amino acids. CDR3: CASSSGTGGYEQYF. The DNA for the CDR3 is TGTGCCAGCAGCTCCGGGACAGGGGGCTACGAGCAGTACTTC.

V gene TRBV4-2 combines with J gene TRBJ2-1, with 14 bases that match TRBD2. The V gene end was trimmed by 3 bases and the J gene end by 8 bases; junction bases not matched to a gene: 21. CDR1 is LGHNA and CDR2 is YNFKEQ in the germline V gene. The CDR3 sequence is 21 residues long. Written as DNA, the CDR3 is TGTGCCAGCAGCCAGTTCGTCGGGACTAGCGGGAGTAGGAGGTCCTTCGATGAGCAGTTCTTC. Its translation: CASSQFVGTSGSRRSFDEQFF.